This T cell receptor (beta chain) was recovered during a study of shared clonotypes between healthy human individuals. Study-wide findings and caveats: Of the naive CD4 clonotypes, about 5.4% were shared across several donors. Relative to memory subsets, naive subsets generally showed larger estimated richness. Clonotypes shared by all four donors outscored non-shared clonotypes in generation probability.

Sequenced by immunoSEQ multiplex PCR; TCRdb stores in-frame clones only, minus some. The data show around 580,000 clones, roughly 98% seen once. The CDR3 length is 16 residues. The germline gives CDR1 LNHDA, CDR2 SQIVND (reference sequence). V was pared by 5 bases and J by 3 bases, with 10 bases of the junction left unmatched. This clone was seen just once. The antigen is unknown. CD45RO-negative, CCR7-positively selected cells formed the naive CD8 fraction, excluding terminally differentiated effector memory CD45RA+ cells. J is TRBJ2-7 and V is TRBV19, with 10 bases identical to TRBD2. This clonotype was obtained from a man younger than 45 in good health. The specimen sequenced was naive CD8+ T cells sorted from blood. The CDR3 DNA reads TGTGCCAGTAGTCCGGGCCTAGCGGGAGTTCGCTACGAGCAGTACTTC. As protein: CASSPGLAGVRYEQYF.